One T cell receptor (beta chain) is described in this entry. The data are from a study of blood T cell repertoires in COVID-19. Study as a whole: COVID-19 samples collected from the United States, Italy and Spain covered acute and convalescent phases. Nucleic acid was either cDNA or gDNA, and it came from T cells, B-cell-depleted T cells, or PBMCs.

It was during active infection that Seattle patients were enrolled and then longitudinally followed. Germline CDR1 LNHDA, CDR2 SQIVND (reference sequence). The V gene end was trimmed by 1 base and the J gene end by 1 base; junction bases not matched to a gene: 8. CDR3 size: 18 residues. In the original processing: Reference gene primer amplification gave estimated nucleated cell counts. Using immunoSEQ multiplex PCR, the repertoire was profiled, and TCRdb retains in-frame clones only, with some absent. The D gene and trimming were derived from the DNA, and the V and J assignments and clone size from that table. Among approximately 70,000 clones listed, 90% to 95% were seen once.

Sample: peripheral blood. This clonotype originated in a man between 35 and 55 years old with COVID-19, enrolled during active disease. The chain carries TRBV19 and TRBJ2-4, with TRBD1 matching over 9 bases. CDR3 residues: CASSIVARGQGAKNIQYF. The CDR3 coding sequence is TGTGCCAGTAGTATAGTTGCGAGGGGACAGGGCGCCAAAAACATTCAGTACTTC.